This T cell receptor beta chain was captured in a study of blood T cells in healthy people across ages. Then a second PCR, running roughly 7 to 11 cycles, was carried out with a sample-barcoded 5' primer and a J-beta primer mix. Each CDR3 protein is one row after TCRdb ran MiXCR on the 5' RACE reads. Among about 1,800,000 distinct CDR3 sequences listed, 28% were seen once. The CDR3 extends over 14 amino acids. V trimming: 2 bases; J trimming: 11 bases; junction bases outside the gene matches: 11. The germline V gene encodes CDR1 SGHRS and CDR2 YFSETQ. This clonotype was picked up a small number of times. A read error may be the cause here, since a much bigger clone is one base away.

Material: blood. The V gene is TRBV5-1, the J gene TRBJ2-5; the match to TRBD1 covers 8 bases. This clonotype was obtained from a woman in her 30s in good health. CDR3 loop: CASSFGTGGSEQYF. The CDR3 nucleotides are TGCGCCAGCAGCTTCGGCACAGGGGGAAGTGAGCAGTACTTC.